This T cell receptor (beta chain) stems from a study of shared clonotypes between healthy human individuals. Study observations and caveats: The expectation was that sequencing depth would affect clonotype sharing among donors.

Looked up from germline, CDR1 is SGHNT and CDR2 is YYREEE (reference sequence). V was pared by 3 bases and J by 7 bases, with 11 bases between. CDR3 length equals 12 residues. About this clone: Its matching antigen is unknown.

The table came from immunoSEQ multiplex PCR; TCRdb's copy has only in-frame clones and leaves some out. Of approximately 590,000 clones in the sample, roughly 95% are singletons; the top ten hold roughly 0.1%. CD45RO-negative CD8 cells positively selected for CCR7 made up the naive population, which excluded terminally differentiated effector memory CD45RA+ cells. The TCR comes from a woman in her twenties or thirties in good health. V gene TRBV5-4 combines with J gene TRBJ2-7; the D is unclear. Sequenced: naive CD8+ T cells sorted from blood. The CDR3 spells CASSSDFGEQYF. The CDR3 DNA reads as TGTGCCAGCAGCTCTGACTTTGGGGAGCAGTACTTC.